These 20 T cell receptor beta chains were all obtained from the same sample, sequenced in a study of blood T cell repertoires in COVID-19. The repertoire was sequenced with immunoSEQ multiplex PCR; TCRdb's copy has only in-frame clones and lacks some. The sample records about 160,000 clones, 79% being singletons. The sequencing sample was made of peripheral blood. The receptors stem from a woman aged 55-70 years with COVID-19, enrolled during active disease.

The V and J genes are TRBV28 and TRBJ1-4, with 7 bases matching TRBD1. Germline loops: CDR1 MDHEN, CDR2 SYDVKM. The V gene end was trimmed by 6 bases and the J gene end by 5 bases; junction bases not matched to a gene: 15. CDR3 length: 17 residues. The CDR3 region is CASSRWGAKGANEKLFF. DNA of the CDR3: TGTGCCAGCAGCCGATGGGGGGCTAAGGGGGCCAATGAAAAACTGTTTTTT.

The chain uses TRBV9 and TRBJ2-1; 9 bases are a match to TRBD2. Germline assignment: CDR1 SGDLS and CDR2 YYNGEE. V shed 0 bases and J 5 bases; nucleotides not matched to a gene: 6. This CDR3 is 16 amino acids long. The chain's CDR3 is CASSVEAGGLDNEQFF. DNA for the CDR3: TGTGCCAGCAGCGTAGAAGCGGGAGGATTAGACAATGAGCAGTTCTTC.

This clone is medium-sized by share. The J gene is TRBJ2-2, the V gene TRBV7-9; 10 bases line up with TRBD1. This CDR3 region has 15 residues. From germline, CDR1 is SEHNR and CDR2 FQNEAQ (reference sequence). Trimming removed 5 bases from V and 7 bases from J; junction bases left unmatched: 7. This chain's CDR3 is CASSGRDRGRGELFF. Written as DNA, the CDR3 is TGTGCCAGCAGCGGCCGGGACAGGGGCCGCGGGGAGCTGTTTTTT.

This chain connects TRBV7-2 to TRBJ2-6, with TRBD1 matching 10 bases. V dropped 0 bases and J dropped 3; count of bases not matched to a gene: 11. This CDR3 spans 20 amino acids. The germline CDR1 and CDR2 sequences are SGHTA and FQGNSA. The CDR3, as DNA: TGTGCCAGCAGCTTAGCGTCGACCGGGACAGGGGTTGGTGGGGCCAACGTCCTGACTTTC. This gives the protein CASSLASTGTGVGGANVLTF.

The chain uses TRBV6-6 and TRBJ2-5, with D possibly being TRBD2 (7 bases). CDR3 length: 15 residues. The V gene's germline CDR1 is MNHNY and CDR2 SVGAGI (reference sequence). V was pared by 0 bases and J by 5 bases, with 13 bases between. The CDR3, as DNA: TGTGCCAGCAGTTACTCGAGAGGGAGGGGGGAGACCCAGTACTTC. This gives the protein CASSYSRGRGETQYF.

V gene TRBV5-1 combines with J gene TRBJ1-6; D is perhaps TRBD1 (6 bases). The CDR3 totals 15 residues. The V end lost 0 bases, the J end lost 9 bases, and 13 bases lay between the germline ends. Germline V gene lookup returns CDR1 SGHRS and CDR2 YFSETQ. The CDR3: CASSLDGQRTSPLHF. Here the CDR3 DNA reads TGCGCCAGCAGCTTGGATGGACAGCGGACTTCACCCCTCCACTTT.

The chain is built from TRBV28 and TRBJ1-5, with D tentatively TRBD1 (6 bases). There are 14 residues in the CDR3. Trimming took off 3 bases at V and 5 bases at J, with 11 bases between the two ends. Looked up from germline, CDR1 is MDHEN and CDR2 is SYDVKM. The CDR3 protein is CASSFSQGYQPQHF. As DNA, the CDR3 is TGTGCCAGCAGTTTTTCGCAGGGGTATCAGCCCCAGCATTTT.

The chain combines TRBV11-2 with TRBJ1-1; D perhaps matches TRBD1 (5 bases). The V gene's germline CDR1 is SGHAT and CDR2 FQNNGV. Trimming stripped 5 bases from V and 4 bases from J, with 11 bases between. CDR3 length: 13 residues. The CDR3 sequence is CASSLDGGTEAFF. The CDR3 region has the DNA TGTGCCAGCAGCCTGGACGGGGGCACTGAAGCTTTCTTT.

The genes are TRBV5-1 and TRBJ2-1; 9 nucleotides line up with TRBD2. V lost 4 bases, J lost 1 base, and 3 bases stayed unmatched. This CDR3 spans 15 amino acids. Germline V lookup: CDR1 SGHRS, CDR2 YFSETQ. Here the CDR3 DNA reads TGCGCCAGCAGCCCAGCGGGGGGTTCCTACAATGAGCAGTTCTTC. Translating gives CASSPAGGSYNEQFF.

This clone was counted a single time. CDR3 sequence reads: CASSELTGGVNEQFF. CDR3 DNA sequence: TGTGCCAGCAGTGAACTTACAGGGGGAGTAAATGAGCAGTTCTTC. The chain uses TRBV6-1 and TRBJ2-1, with 8 bases identical to TRBD1. In germline, CDR1 is MNHNS, CDR2 SASEGT. There are 15 residues in the CDR3. The J segment lost 7 bases and the V segment lost 2 bases, leaving 7 bases of the junction unmatched.

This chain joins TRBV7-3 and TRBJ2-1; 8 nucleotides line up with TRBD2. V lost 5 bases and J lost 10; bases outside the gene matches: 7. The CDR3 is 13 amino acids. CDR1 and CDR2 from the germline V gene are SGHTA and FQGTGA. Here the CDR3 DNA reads TGTGCCAGCAGCCCGACTAGCGCCGGGGAGCAGTTCTTC. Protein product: CASSPTSAGEQFF. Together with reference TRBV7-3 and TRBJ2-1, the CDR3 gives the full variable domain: GAGVSQTPSNKVTEKGKYVELRCDPISGHTALYWYRQSLGQGPEFLIYFQGTGAADDSGLPNDRFFAVRPEGSVSTLKIQRTERGDSAVYLCASSPTSAGEQFFGPGTRLTVL.

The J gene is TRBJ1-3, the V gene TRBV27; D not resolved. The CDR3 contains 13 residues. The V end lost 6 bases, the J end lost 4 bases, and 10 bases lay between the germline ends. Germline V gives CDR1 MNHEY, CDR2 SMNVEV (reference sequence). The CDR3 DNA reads TGTGCCAGCAGCCACGTAGCGGGAAACACCATATATTTT. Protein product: CASSHVAGNTIYF.

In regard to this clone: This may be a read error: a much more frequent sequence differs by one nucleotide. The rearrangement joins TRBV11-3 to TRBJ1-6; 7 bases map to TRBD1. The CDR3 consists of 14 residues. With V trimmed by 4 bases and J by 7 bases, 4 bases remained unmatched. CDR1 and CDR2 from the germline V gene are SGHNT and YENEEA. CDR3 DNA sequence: TGTGCCAGCAGCTCCGGGACAGTAAATTCACCCCTCCACTTT. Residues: CASSSGTVNSPLHF.

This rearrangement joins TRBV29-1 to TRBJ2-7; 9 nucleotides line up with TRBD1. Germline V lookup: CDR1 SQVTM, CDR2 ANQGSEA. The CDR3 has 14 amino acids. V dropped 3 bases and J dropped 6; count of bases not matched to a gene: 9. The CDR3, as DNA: TGCAGCGTTGAGCAGGGACAGGGCTTAAGCGAGCAGTACTTC. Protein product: CSVEQGQGLSEQYF.

CDR3 residues: CASSHPRTGGAGGYTF. CDR3 bases: TGTGCCAGCAGTCACCCCCGGACAGGGGGCGCGGGGGGCTACACCTTC. The rearrangement joins TRBV6-6 to TRBJ1-2, with 11 nucleotides matching TRBD1. Looked up from germline, CDR1 is MNHNY and CDR2 is SVGAGI (reference sequence). J was trimmed by 8 bases and V by 5 bases; bases with no gene match: 13. CDR3 size: 16 residues.

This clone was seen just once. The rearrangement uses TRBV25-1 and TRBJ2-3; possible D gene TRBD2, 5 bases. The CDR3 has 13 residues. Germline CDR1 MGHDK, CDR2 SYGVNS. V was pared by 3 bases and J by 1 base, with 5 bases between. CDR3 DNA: TGTGCCAGCAGTGACGGGGGCACAGATACGCAGTATTTT. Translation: CASSDGGTDTQYF.

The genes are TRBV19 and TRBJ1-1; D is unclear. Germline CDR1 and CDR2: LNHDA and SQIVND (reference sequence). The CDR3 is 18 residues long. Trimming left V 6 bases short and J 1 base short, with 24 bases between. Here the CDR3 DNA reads TGTGCCAGTAGGGCCTTTACGGAGAGAGGGATTAGGAACACTGAAGCTTTCTTT. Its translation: CASRAFTERGIRNTEAFF. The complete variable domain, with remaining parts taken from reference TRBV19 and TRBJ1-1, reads DGGITQSPKYLFRKEGQNVTLSCEQNLNHDAMYWYRQDPGQGLRLIYYSQIVNDFQKGDIAEGYSVSREKKESFPLTVTSAQKNPTAFYLCASRAFTERGIRNTEAFFGQGTRLTVV.

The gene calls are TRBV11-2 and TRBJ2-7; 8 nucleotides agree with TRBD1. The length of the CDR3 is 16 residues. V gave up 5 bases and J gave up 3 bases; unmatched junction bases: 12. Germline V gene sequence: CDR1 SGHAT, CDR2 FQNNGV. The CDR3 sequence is CASSPALGQVFYEQYV. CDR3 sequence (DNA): TGTGCCAGCAGCCCCGCGTTGGGACAGGTGTTCTACGAGCAGTACGTC.

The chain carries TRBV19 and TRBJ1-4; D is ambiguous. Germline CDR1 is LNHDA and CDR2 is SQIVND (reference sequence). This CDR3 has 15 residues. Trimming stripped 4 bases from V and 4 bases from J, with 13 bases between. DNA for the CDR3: TGTGCCAGTAGTAAACGGGATTACCTTAATGAAAAACTGTTTTTT. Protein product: CASSKRDYLNEKLFF.

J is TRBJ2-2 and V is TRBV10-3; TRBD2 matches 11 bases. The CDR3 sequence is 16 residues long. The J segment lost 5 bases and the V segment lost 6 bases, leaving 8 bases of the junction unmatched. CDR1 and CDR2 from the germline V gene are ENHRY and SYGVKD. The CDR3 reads CAISLGLADATGELFF. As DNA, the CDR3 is TGTGCCATCAGCCTGGGACTAGCGGACGCGACCGGGGAGCTGTTTTTT.